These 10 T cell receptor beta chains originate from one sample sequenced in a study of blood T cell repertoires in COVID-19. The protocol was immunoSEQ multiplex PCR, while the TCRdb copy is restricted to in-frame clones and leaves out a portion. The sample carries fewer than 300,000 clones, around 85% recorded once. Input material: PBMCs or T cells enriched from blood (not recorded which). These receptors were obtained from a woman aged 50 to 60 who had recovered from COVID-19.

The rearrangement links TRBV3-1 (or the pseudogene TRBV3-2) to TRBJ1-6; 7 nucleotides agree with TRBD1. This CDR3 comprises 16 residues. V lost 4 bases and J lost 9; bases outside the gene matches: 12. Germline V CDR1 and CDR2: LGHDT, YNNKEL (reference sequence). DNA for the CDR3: TGTGCCAGCAGCCCCCCGACAGGGATTATCAGTTCACCCCTCCACTTT. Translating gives CASSPPTGIISSPLHF.

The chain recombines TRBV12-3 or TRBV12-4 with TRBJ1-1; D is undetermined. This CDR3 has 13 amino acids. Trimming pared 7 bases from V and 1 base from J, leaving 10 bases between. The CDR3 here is CASTPWRNTEAFF. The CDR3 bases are TGTGCCAGCACCCCCTGGAGGAACACTGAAGCTTTCTTT.

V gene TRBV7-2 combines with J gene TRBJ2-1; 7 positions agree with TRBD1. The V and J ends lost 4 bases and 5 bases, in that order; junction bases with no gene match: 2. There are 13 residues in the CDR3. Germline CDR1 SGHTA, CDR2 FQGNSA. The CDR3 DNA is TGTGCCAGCAGCTGGACAGGAAACAATGAGCAGTTCTTC. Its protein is CASSWTGNNEQFF. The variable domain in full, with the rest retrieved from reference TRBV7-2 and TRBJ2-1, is GAGVSQSPSNKVTEKGKDVELRCDPISGHTALYWYRQSLGQGLEFLIYFQGNSAPDKSGLPSDRFSAERTGGSVSTLTIQRTQQEDSAVYLCASSWTGNNEQFFGPGTRLTVL.

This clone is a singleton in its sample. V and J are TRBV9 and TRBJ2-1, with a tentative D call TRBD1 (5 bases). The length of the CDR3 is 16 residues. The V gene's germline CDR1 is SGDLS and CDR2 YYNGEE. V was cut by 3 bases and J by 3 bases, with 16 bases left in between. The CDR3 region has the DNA TGTGCCAGCAGCGCGAGAGTACAGGTCCTCTACAATGAGCAGTTCTTC. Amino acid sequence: CASSARVQVLYNEQFF. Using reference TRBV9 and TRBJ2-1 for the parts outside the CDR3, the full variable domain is DSGVTQTPKHLITATGQRVTLRCSPRSGDLSVYWYQQSLDQGLQFLIQYYNGEERAKGNILERFSAQQFPDLHSELNLSSLELGDSALYFCASSARVQVLYNEQFFGPGTRLTVL.

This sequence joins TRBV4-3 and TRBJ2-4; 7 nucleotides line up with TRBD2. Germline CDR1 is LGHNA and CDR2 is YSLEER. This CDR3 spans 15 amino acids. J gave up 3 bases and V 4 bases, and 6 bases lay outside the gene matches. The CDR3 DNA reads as TGCGCCAGCAGCCCCCAGGGAGGGGACAAAAACATTCAGTACTTC. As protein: CASSPQGGDKNIQYF.

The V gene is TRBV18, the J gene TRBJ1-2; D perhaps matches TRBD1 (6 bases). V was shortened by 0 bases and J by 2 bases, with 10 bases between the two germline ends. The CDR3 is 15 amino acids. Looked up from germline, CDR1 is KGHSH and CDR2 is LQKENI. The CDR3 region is CASSPPGQRNYGYTF. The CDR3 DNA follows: TGTGCCAGCTCACCACCTGGACAGAGAAACTATGGCTACACCTTC. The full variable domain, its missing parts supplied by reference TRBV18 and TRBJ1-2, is NAGVMQNPRHLVRRRGQEARLRCSPMKGHSHVYWYRQLPEEGLKFMVYLQKENIIDESGMPKERFSAEFPKEGPSILRIQQVVRGDSAAYFCASSPPGQRNYGYTFGSGTRLTVV.

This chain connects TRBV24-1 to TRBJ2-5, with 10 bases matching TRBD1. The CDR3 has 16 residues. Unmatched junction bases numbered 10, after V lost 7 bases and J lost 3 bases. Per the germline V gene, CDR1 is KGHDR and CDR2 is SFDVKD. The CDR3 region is CATRGLGQGYEETQYF. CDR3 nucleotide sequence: TGTGCCACCAGGGGGCTGGGACAGGGGTACGAAGAGACCCAGTACTTC.

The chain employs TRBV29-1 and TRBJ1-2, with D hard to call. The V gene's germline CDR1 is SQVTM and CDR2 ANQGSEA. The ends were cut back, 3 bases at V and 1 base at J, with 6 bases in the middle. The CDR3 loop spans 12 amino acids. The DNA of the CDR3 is TGCAGCGTTGACAGGAATAACTATGGCTACACCTTC. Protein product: CSVDRNNYGYTF.

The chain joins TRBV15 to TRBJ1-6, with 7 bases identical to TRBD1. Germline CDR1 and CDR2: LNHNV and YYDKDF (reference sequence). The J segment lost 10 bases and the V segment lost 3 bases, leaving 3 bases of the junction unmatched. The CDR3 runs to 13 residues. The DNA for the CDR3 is TGTGCCACCAGCAGGGGACAGATATCACCCCTCCACTTT. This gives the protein CATSRGQISPLHF.

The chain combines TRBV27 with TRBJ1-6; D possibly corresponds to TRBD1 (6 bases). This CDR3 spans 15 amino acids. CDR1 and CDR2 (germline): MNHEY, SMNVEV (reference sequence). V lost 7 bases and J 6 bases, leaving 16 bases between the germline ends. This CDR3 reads CASNNRRGSNSPLHF. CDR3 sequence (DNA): TGTGCCAGCAATAATCGCAGGGGTAGTAATTCACCCCTCCACTTT.